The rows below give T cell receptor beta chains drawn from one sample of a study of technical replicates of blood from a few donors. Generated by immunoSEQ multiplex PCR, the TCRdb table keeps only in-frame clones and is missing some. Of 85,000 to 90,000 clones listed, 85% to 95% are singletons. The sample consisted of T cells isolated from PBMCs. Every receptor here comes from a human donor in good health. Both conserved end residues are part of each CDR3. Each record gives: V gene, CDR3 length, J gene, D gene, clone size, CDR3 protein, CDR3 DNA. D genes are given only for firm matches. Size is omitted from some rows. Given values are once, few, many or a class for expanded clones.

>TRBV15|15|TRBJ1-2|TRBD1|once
CATKTGGLTNYGYTF
TGTGCCACCAAGACAGGGGGCCTTACTAACTATGGCTACACCTTC
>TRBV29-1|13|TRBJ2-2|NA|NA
CSVGRGLTGELFF
TGCAGCGTTGGGAGGGGGCTAACCGGGGAGCTGTTTTTT
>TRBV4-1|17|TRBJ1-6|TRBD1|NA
CASSQDIVGQGSRPLHF
TGCGCCAGCAGCCAAGATATCGTGGGACAGGGTAGCCGACCCCTCCACTTT
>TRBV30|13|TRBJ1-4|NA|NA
CAWSYRGNEKLFF
TGTGCCTGGAGTTATCGAGGGAATGAAAAACTGTTTTTT
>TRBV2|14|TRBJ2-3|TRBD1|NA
CAGKDRTSTDTQYF
TGTGCCGGTAAGGACAGGACTAGCACAGATACGCAGTATTTT
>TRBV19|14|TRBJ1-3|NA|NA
CASSDTGYGNTIYF
TGTGCCAGTTCCGACACAGGTTACGGAAACACCATATATTTT
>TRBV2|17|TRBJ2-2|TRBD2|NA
CASMTTSGRLITGELFF
TGTGCCAGCATGACGACTAGCGGGCGACTTATCACCGGGGAGCTGTTTTTT
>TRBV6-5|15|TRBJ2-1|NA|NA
CASSYLGLLGNEQFF
TGTGCCAGCAGTTACTTGGGACTTCTTGGCAATGAGCAGTTCTTC
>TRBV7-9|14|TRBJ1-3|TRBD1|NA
CASRAGGSGNTIYF
TGTGCCAGCAGGGCAGGGGGCTCTGGAAACACCATATATTTT
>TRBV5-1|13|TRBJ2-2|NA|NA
CASSLALTGELFF
TGCGCCAGCAGCTTGGCCTTAACCGGGGAGCTGTTTTTT
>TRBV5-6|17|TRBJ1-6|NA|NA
CASSPDRRSSYNSPLHF
TGTGCCAGCAGCCCTGACAGGCGTAGCTCCTATAATTCACCCCTCCACTTT
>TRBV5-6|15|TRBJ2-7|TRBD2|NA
CASSLLREFSYEQYF
TGTGCCAGCAGCTTGTTGCGGGAGTTCTCCTACGAGCAGTACTTC
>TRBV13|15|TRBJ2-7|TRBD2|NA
CASSHTGLAVHEQYF
TGTGCCAGCAGCCACACCGGACTAGCCGTCCACGAGCAGTACTTC
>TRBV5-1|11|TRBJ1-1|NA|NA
CASSGPTEAFF
TGCGCCAGCAGTGGGCCCACTGAAGCTTTCTTT
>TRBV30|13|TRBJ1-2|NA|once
CAWTSVEGNGYTF
TGTGCCTGGACCTCTGTGGAGGGTAATGGCTACACCTTC
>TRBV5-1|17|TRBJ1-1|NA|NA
CASSLVSQPNMNTEAFF
TGCGCCAGCAGCTTGGTCTCGCAACCCAACATGAACACTGAAGCTTTCTTT
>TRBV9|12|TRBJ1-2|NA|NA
CASSPRHDGYTF
TGTGCCAGCAGTCCCAGGCACGATGGCTACACCTTC
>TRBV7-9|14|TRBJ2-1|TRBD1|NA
CASSLGQANNEQFF
TGTGCCAGCAGCTTGGGACAGGCTAACAATGAGCAGTTCTTC
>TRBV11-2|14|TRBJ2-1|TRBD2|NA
CASSSTSGFFRQFF
TGTGCCAGCAGCTCGACTAGCGGGTTTTTTAGGCAGTTCTTC
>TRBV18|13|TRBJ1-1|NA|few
CASSLDMNTEAFF
TGTGCCAGCTCATTGGACATGAACACTGAAGCTTTCTTT
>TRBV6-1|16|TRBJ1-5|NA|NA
CASSEDLWQSSQPQHF
TGTGCCAGCAGTGAAGATTTATGGCAGTCAAGTCAGCCCCAGCATTTT
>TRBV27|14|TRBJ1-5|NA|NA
CASSPVQISRPQHF
TGTGCCAGCAGTCCCGTACAGATCTCTCGGCCCCAGCATTTT
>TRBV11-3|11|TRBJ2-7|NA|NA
CASSLATVQYF
TGTGCCAGCAGCTTAGCAACAGTGCAGTACTTC
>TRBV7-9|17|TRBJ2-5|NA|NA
CASRPPLGRGNQETQYF
TGTGCCAGCAGACCTCCTTTAGGGCGGGGAAACCAAGAGACCCAGTACTTC
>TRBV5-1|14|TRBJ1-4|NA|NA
CASSLTQTNEKLFF
TGCGCCAGCAGCTTAACACAAACTAATGAAAAACTGTTTTTT
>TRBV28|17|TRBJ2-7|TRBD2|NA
CASSLTGTGLALVEQYF
TGTGCCAGCAGCCTTACAGGTACCGGACTAGCTTTAGTGGAGCAGTACTTC
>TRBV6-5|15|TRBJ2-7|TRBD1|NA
CASSYSWTGGAEQYF
TGTGCCAGCAGTTACTCTTGGACAGGGGGAGCGGAGCAGTACTTC
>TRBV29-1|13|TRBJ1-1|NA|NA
CSGGGISDTEAFF
TGCAGCGGGGGCGGTATCTCAGACACTGAAGCTTTCTTT
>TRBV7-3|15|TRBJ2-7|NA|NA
CASSLLGGGSYEQYF
TGTGCCAGCAGCTTACTGGGAGGGGGCTCCTACGAGCAGTACTTC
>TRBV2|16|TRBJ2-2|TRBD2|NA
CASSEAPGGGTGELFF
TGTGCCAGCAGTGAAGCGCCCGGGGGGGGGACCGGGGAGCTGTTTTTT
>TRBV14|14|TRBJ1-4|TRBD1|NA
CASSQVRDREKLFF
TGTGCCAGCAGCCAAGTAAGGGACAGGGAAAAACTGTTTTTT
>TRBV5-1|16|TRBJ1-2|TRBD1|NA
CASSSTPGQNSYGYTF
TGCGCCAGCAGCTCGACTCCGGGACAGAACTCCTATGGCTACACCTTC
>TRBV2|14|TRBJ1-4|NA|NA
CATSGPATNEKLFF
TGTGCCACGTCAGGTCCTGCAACTAATGAAAAACTGTTTTTT
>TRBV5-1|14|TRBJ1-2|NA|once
CASSLTDTSYGYTF
TGCGCCAGCAGCTTGACGGACACAAGCTATGGCTACACCTTC
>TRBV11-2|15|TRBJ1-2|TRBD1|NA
CASSLVPQGAHGYTF
TGTGCCAGCAGCTTAGTGCCACAGGGGGCGCACGGCTACACCTTC
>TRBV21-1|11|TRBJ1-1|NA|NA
CASPGTEEAFF
TGTGCCAGCCCCGGGACAGAAGAAGCTTTCTTT
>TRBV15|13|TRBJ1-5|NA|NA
CATSRDYNQPQHF
TGTGCCACCAGCAGAGATTATAATCAGCCCCAGCATTTT